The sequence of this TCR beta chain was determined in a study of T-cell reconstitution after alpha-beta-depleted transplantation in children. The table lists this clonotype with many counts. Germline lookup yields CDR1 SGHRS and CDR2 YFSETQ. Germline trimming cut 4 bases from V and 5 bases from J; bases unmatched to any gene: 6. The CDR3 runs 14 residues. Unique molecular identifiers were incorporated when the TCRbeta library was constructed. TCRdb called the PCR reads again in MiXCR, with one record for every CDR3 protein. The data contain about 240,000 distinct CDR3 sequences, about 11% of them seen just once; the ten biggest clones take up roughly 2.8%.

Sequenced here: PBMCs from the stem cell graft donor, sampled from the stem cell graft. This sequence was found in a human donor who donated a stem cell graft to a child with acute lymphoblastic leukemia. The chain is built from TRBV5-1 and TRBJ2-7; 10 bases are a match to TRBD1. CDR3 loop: CASSRDRGSDEQYF. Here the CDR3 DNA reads TGCGCCAGCAGCCGGGACAGGGGATCAGACGAGCAGTACTTC.